The 12 T cell receptor beta chains reported below all come from one sample, sequenced in a study of OX40 agonist ivuxolimab in advanced cancers. The assay was immunoSEQ multiplex PCR, and TCRdb's table has in-frame clones only and misses some. The repertoire has tens of thousands of clones, around 93% of them found once; the top ten carry 0.44%. This specimen consisted of CD4+ or CD8+ T cells sorted from blood, obtained in a trial of the OX40 agonist ivuxolimab. The receptors derive from an adult with an advanced solid tumor such as melanoma, head and neck, liver or kidney cancer.

CDR3 in DNA: TGCGCCAGCAGCACACAGCGGGACAGGGTACAAGAGACCCAGTACTTC. Residues: CASSTQRDRVQETQYF. The chain employs TRBV5-1 and TRBJ2-5, with TRBD1 matching 9 bases. Germline lookup yields CDR1 SGHRS and CDR2 YFSETQ. V was pared by 4 bases and J by 2 bases, with 9 bases of the junction left unmatched. The CDR3 runs to 16 residues. Combining the CDR3 with reference TRBV5-1 and TRBJ2-5 gives the whole variable domain KAGVTQTPRYLIKTRGQQVTLSCSPISGHRSVSWYQQTPGQGLQFLFEYFSETQRNKGNFPGRFSGRQFSNSRSEMNVSTLELGDSALYLCASSTQRDRVQETQYFGPGTRLLVL.

This clone was observed a few times. The V and J genes are TRBV2 and TRBJ1-1; D is unclear. The V end lost 3 bases, the J end lost 1 base, and 12 bases lay between the germline ends. The CDR3 sequence is 15 residues long. Germline CDR1 reads SNHLY; CDR2 reads FYNNEI. CDR3 DNA sequence: TGTGCCAGCAGTGACTTAGGTTCCGCGAACACTGAAGCTTTCTTT. It yields the protein CASSDLGSANTEAFF.

The chain employs TRBV29-1 and TRBJ2-6, with TRBD1 matching over 9 bases. V shed 5 bases and J 0 bases; nucleotides not matched to a gene: 11. CDR3 length equals 18 residues. CDR1 is SQVTM, CDR2 ANQGSEA, per germline. In DNA, the CDR3 is TGCAGCGTTCAAACCTGGACAGGGGTTAACTCTGGGGCCAACGTCCTGACTTTC. This translates into CSVQTWTGVNSGANVLTF. Variable domain in full (rest from reference TRBV29-1 and TRBJ2-6): SAVISQKPSRDICQRGTSLTIQCQVDSQVTMMFWYRQQPGQSLTLIATANQGSEATYESGFVIDKFPISRPNLTFSTLTVSNMSPEDSSIYLCSVQTWTGVNSGANVLTFGAGSRLTVL.

This clone was recorded a few times. The chain recombines TRBV5-4 with TRBJ1-2; a weak D match, TRBD1 (5 bases). Germline V CDR1 and CDR2: SGHNT, YYREEE (reference sequence). This CDR3 spans 14 amino acids. Trimming removed 0 bases from V and 6 bases from J, with 12 bases in between. The CDR3 bases are TGTGCCAGCAGCTTGGTTTCCGGGGGGGATGGCTACACCTTC. Translating gives CASSLVSGGDGYTF.

The chain joins TRBV11-2 to TRBJ2-7; tentative D call: TRBD1 (5 bases). V dropped 4 bases and J dropped 4 bases, with 8 bases sitting between them. Germline CDR1 and CDR2: SGHAT and FQNNGV. The CDR3 extends over 12 amino acids. The CDR3 DNA is TGTGCCAGCAGCTCGCACAGGTACGAGCAGTACTTC. Its translation is CASSSHRYEQYF.

V and J are TRBV2 and TRBJ2-1, with 7 nucleotides matching TRBD1. The V and J ends lost 8 bases and 6 bases, in that order; junction bases with no gene match: 10. The CDR3 length is 14 residues. Germline CDR1 SNHLY, CDR2 FYNNEI. Here the CDR3 reads CASRRQGSSNEQFF. Here the CDR3 DNA reads TGTGCCAGCCGAAGACAGGGTTCGTCCAATGAGCAGTTCTTC. The full variable domain, completed using reference TRBV2 and TRBJ2-1, is EPEVTQTPSHQVTQMGQEVILRCVPISNHLYFYWYRQILGQKVEFLVSFYNNEISEKSEIFDDQFSVERPDGSNFTLKIRSTKLEDSAMYFCASRRQGSSNEQFFGPGTRLTVL.

Only a few counts were recorded for this clone. The chain carries TRBV6-5 and TRBJ2-7, with D maybe TRBD2 (6 bases). CDR3 length equals 15 residues. The germline V and J ends were trimmed by 6 bases and 4 bases, with 19 bases remaining between them. Looked up from germline, CDR1 is MNHEY and CDR2 is SVGAGI. In DNA, the CDR3 is TGTGCCAGCAGGAGACCGGGACTTCGAAGTTACGAGCAGTACTTC. It encodes CASRRPGLRSYEQYF.

The chain couples TRBV12-5 to TRBJ1-5, with a tentative D call TRBD1 (5 bases). In germline, CDR1 is LGHNT, CDR2 FRNRAP. CDR3 length: 17 amino acids. V lost 5 bases and J lost 1, with 18 bases in between. This CDR3 reads CASGTGPLMGSNQPQHF. The DNA of the CDR3 is TGTGCTAGTGGTACGGGACCGCTAATGGGGAGCAATCAGCCCCAGCATTTT.

The chain couples TRBV11-2 to TRBJ2-5; D not certain. Germline V lookup: CDR1 SGHAT, CDR2 FQNNGV. V lost 4 bases and J lost 5, with 11 bases in between. The CDR3 sequence is 13 residues long. The CDR3 spells CASSYGTAETQYF. The CDR3, as DNA: TGTGCCAGCAGCTATGGCACGGCGGAGACCCAGTACTTC.

This sequence joins TRBV10-3 and TRBJ2-1; perhaps D is TRBD1 or TRBD2 (5 bases each). Germline V gene lookup returns CDR1 ENHRY and CDR2 SYGVKD. V was clipped by 0 bases and J by 4 bases, with 7 bases between them. The CDR3 sequence is 14 residues long. The CDR3 loop reads CAISESRGYNEQFF. CDR3 DNA sequence: TGTGCCATCAGTGAGTCGAGGGGATACAATGAGCAGTTCTTC.

This sequence joins TRBV10-3 and TRBJ2-5; D not certain. The ends were cut back, 0 bases at V and 5 bases at J, with 19 bases in the middle. CDR3 length: 17 amino acids. Germline-derived CDR1 and CDR2 are ENHRY and SYGVKD. CDR3 sequence: CAISESMTSQRMETQYF. In DNA, the CDR3 is TGTGCCATCAGTGAGTCGATGACGTCTCAAAGGATGGAGACCCAGTACTTC.

This clone was recorded once. The chain combines TRBV7-7 with TRBJ2-7, with 13 bases matching TRBD2. Germline V gives CDR1 SSHAT, CDR2 FNYEAQ (reference sequence). This CDR3 is 16 amino acids long. J gave up 3 bases and V 1 base, and 3 bases lay outside the gene matches. CDR3 loop: CASSLGGLAGDYEQYF. The CDR3 DNA reads TGTGCCAGCAGCTTAGGTGGACTAGCGGGAGACTACGAGCAGTACTTC.